This T cell receptor beta chain was profiled in a study of CD8 T cells in ankylosing spondylitis. Study observations and caveats: Significant enrichment of disease-linked clones was reportedly seen in matched ankylosing spondylitis synovial fluid.

Germline values: CDR1 SEHNR, CDR2 FQNEAQ (reference sequence). This CDR3 contains 12 residues. The ends were cut back, 8 bases at V and 1 base at J, with 8 bases in the middle. Notes on this clonotype: Its antigen remains unknown.

TCR beta libraries were made by quantitative 5'-RACE with molecular barcodes. Each CDR3 protein is one row after TCRdb ran MiXCR on the 5' RACE reads. Here the sample spans 160,000 or so distinct CDR3 sequences, approximately 10% being singletons. This chain links TRBV7-9 with TRBJ1-1; D is unresolved. The sequence came from a female donor with ankylosing spondylitis or in good health (not recorded which). The sequenced material came from blood, either unsorted or a sorted T cell fraction (not recorded which). In nucleotides, the CDR3 is TGTGCCAGCGGCGCCAGGAACACTGAAGCTTTCTTT. Its protein product is CASGARNTEAFF.